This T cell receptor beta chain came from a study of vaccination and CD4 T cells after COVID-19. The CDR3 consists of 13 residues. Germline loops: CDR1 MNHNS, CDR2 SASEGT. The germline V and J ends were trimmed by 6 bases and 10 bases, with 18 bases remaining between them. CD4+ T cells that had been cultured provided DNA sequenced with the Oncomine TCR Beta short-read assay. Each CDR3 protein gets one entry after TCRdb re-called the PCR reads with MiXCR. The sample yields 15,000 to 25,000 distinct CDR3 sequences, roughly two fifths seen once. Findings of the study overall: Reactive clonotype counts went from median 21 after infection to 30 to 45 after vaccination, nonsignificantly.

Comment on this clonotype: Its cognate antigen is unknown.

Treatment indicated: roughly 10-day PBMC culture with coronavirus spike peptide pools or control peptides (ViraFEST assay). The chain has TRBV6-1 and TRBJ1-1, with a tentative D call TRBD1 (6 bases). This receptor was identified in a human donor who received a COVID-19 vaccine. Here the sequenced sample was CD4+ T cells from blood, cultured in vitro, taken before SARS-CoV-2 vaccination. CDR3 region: CASSRNREVRAFF. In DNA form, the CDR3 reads TGTGCCAGCAGCCGTAACAGGGAGGTACGAGCTTTCTTT.